These 19 T cell receptor beta chains originate from one sample sequenced in a study of metastatic and nonmetastatic thyroid tumors. TCRdb reanalyzed the PCR reads via MiXCR. The sample records about 69,000 clones, approximately 15% being singletons. No treatment had been given to any patient before thyroid surgery. Sequencing was done on a sample of blood. The receptors were sampled from a male donor with papillary thyroid cancer or a benign thyroid nodule (not recorded which). Some clones in this sample may be carry-over from other donors' samples.

This clone was detected a few times. V and J are TRBV28 and TRBJ1-5; 8 bases are a match to TRBD1. The germline V gene has CDR1 MDHEN and CDR2 SYDVKM. The CDR3 runs to 18 residues. V shed 4 bases, J shed 0 bases, and the junction held 11 bases outside the gene matches. The CDR3 nucleotides are TGTGCCAGCAGTTCCCCCCTGACAGGGGTTTATAGCAATCAGCCCCAGCATTTT. Translating it yields CASSSPLTGVYSNQPQHF.

This clone was observed many times. This clone may be a read error of a much larger clone one base away. The rearrangement links TRBV5-1 to TRBJ2-1; a possible D gene is TRBD2 (6 bases). Germline-derived CDR1 and CDR2 are SGHRS and YFSETQ. The CDR3 covers 15 residues. CDR3 coding DNA: TGCGTCAGCAGACGCGGGACCTCCTCCTACAATGAGCAGTTCTTC. Translation: CVSRRGTSSYNEQFF.

This sequence joins TRBV7-3 and TRBJ2-3; TRBD2 aligns across 11 bases. After removal of 3 bases from V and 5 bases from J, the junction contained 4 bases not matched to a gene. The CDR3 has 15 amino acids. Germline CDR1 is SGHTA and CDR2 is FQGTGA. This CDR3 reads CASSLTSGIEDTQYF. CDR3 nucleotide sequence: TGTGCCAGCAGCTTGACTAGCGGGATAGAAGATACGCAGTATTTT.

This clone was detected many times. The sample has other DNA sequences that encode this CDR3 too. The rearrangement joins TRBV7-8 to TRBJ1-1, with D perhaps matching TRBD1 (6 bases). V lost 5 bases and J lost 2, with 15 bases in between. CDR1 is SGHVS and CDR2 is FQNEAQ in the germline V gene. The CDR3 sequence is 15 residues long. The DNA of the CDR3 is TGTGCCAGCAGCCCCTTCCCCGGGACAAACACTGAAGCTTTCTTT. Its translation is CASSPFPGTNTEAFF.

This clone was seen repeatedly, ten times or more. The genes are TRBV2 and TRBJ1-2; D not resolved. With 6 bases removed from V and 4 bases from J, the gap between germline ends came to 15 bases. The CDR3 spans 14 residues. CDR1 and CDR2 (germline): SNHLY, FYNNEI. CDR3 sequence reads: CASREDRSSYGYTF. The CDR3 coding sequence is TGTGCCAGCAGGGAGGACCGTTCCTCCTATGGCTACACCTTC. Using reference TRBV2 and TRBJ1-2 for the parts outside the CDR3, the full variable domain is EPEVTQTPSHQVTQMGQEVILRCVPISNHLYFYWYRQILGQKVEFLVSFYNNEISEKSEIFDDQFSVERPDGSNFTLKIRSTKLEDSAMYFCASREDRSSYGYTFGSGTRLTVV.

This clone has a count of ten or more. The V call is TRBV7-9, the J call TRBJ1-1, with 7 bases matching TRBD1. CDR1 is SEHNR and CDR2 is FQNEAQ in the germline V gene (reference sequence). The CDR3 is 14 amino acids. With V trimmed by 6 bases and J by 5 bases, 9 bases remained unmatched. This CDR3 is CASRSGTVVTEAFF. The CDR3 nucleotides read TGTGCCAGCAGATCCGGGACAGTCGTTACTGAAGCTTTCTTT.

Ten or more counts support this clone. The genes are TRBV6-5 and TRBJ2-1; no clear D gene. V lost 2 bases and J 2 bases, leaving 7 bases between the germline ends. Germline V gene lookup returns CDR1 MNHEY and CDR2 SVGAGI. CDR3 size: 14 residues. The chain's CDR3 is CASSYALPYNEQFF. Written as DNA, the CDR3 is TGTGCCAGCAGTTACGCCTTACCCTACAATGAGCAGTTCTTC.

In its sample, this clone was seen many times. The DNA for the CDR3 is TGCGCCAGCAGCCCCCCGGGGAGGAATGAAAAACTGTTTTTT. Encoded protein: CASSPPGRNEKLFF. V and J are TRBV5-1 and TRBJ1-4, with D hard to call. The CDR3 is 14 amino acids. In germline, CDR1 is SGHRS, CDR2 YFSETQ. Trimming pared 4 bases from V and 5 bases from J, leaving 12 bases between.

At least ten counts were recorded for this clone. The rearrangement links TRBV3-1 to TRBJ2-1; 8 positions agree with TRBD2. V lost 7 bases and J lost 7; bases outside the gene matches: 9. There are 14 residues in the CDR3. CDR1 and CDR2 from the germline V gene are LGHDT and YNNKEL (reference sequence). CDR3 nucleotide sequence: TGTGCCAGCACCTCGGGACTAGGGCGAAATGAGCAGTTCTTC. Protein product: CASTSGLGRNEQFF.

This clone occurred many times. The chain uses TRBV5-4 and TRBJ1-2; no clear D. The germline V and J ends were trimmed by 2 bases and 2 bases, with 4 bases remaining between them. Germline values: CDR1 SGHNT, CDR2 YYREEE (reference sequence). CDR3 length equals 12 residues. CDR3 bases: TGTGCCAGCAGCTTCGACAACTATGGCTACACCTTC. As protein: CASSFDNYGYTF.

As for this clone: Germline and junction disagree at one end, which may indicate a read error. The CDR3 is CASPGSYGHTF. CDR3 in DNA: TGTGCCTCACCTGGTAGCTATGGCCACACCTTC. The V and J genes are TRBV6-2 or TRBV6-3 and TRBJ1-2; D gene ambiguous. This CDR3 has 11 amino acids. Germline V CDR1 and CDR2: MNHEY, SVGEGT.

This clone has at least ten counts. The rearrangement links TRBV7-8 to TRBJ1-1; 8 positions agree with TRBD1. The germline V gene has CDR1 SGHVS and CDR2 FQNEAQ. The CDR3 runs 15 residues. V was pared by 4 bases and J by 3 bases, with 7 bases of the junction left unmatched. CDR3 sequence reads: CASSSPDRGHTEAFF. In DNA form, the CDR3 reads TGTGCCAGCAGCTCACCCGACAGGGGACACACTGAAGCTTTCTTT.

This clone was seen at least ten times. The chain couples TRBV6-1 to TRBJ1-1; no definite D call. V gave up 4 bases and J gave up 0 bases, with 6 bases separating them. The CDR3 sequence is 13 residues long. Germline lookup yields CDR1 MNHNS and CDR2 SASEGT. DNA of the CDR3: TGTGCCAGCAGTGTGGGAATGAACACTGAAGCTTTCTTT. This sequence encodes CASSVGMNTEAFF.

The chain is built from TRBV11-1 and TRBJ2-7; 8 nucleotides agree with TRBD2. Trimming at V came to 5 bases and at J to 0 bases, leaving 9 bases not matched to a gene. There are 16 residues in the CDR3. CDR1 is SGHAT and CDR2 is FQDESV in the germline V gene (reference sequence). In DNA, the CDR3 is TGTGCCAGCAGCCCCTGGGAACTAGCGGACTCCTACGAGCAGTACTTC. Amino acids: CASSPWELADSYEQYF.

This rearrangement joins TRBV6-1 to TRBJ2-1; maybe TRBD2 (5 bases). Germline V gene data show CDR1 as MNHNS and CDR2 as SASEGT. V was pared by 2 bases and J by 16 bases, with 15 bases between. This CDR3 region has 12 residues. CDR3 DNA: TGTGCCAGCAGTGAACAACGTGAGGGTGATTTCTTC. Translation gives CASSEQREGDFF.

This clone was observed at least ten times. This chain connects TRBV13 to TRBJ1-2; 10 bases match TRBD1. CDR1 and CDR2 from the germline V gene are PRHDT and FYEKMQ (reference sequence). The trim removed 4 bases at V and 6 bases at J, leaving 11 bases unmatched. The CDR3 runs to 16 residues. CDR3 DNA: TGTGCCAGCAGCTCTCGACAGGGGGCGGCCTGGGATGGCTACACCTTC. This sequence encodes CASSSRQGAAWDGYTF. Using reference TRBV13 and TRBJ1-2 for the parts outside the CDR3, the full variable domain is AAGVIQSPRHLIKEKRETATLKCYPIPRHDTVYWYQQGPGQDPQFLISFYEKMQSDKGSIPDRFSAQQFSDYHSELNMSSLELGDSALYFCASSSRQGAAWDGYTFGSGTRLTVV.

The chain carries TRBV3-1 and TRBJ2-7; D gene uncertain. Germline CDR1 reads LGHDT; CDR2 reads YNNKEL (reference sequence). This CDR3 has 14 amino acids. V was clipped by 1 base and J by 2 bases, with 9 bases between them. The CDR3 reads CASSQGQKAYEQYF. Written as DNA, the CDR3 is TGTGCCAGCAGCCAAGGGCAGAAGGCCTACGAGCAGTACTTC.

This clone was detected ten times or more. This sequence joins TRBV19 and TRBJ2-1; 8 nucleotides line up with TRBD2. Germline CDR1 reads LNHDA; CDR2 reads SQIVND (reference sequence). J lost 5 bases, V lost 6 bases, and 6 bases had no gene match. CDR3 length: 14 residues. The CDR3, as DNA: TGTGCCAGTAGCGGGAGGGCCCTCAACAATGAGCAGTTCTTC. It is translated as CASSGRALNNEQFF.

This clone has a handful of counts. This sequence joins TRBV27 and TRBJ2-7, with a tentative D call TRBD1 (7 bases). Germline V gene sequence: CDR1 MNHEY, CDR2 SMNVEV (reference sequence). This CDR3 contains 13 residues. V lost 8 bases to trimming and J lost 3 bases, with 14 bases between them. CDR3: CASGGTEDYEQYF. In DNA form, the CDR3 reads TGTGCCAGCGGAGGGACAGAAGACTACGAGCAGTACTTC.